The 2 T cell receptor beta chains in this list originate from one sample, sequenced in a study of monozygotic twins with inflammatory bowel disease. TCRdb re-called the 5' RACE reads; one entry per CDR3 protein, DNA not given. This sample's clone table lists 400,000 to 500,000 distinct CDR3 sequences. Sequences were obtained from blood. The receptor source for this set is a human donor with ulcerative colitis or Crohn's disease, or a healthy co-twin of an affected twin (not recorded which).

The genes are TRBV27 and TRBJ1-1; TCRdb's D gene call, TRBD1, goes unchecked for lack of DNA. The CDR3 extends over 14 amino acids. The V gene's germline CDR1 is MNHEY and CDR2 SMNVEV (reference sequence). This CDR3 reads CASSPPGVNTEAFF.

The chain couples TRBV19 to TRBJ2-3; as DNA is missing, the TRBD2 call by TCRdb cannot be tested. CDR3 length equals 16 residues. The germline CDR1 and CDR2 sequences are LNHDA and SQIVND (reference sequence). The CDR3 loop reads CASSFLAGASTDTQYF.